These 30 T cell receptor beta chains were all obtained from the same sample, sequenced in a study of PD-1 blockade in classical Hodgkin lymphoma (dated by TCRdb to about 2020). Library generation was performed with the immunoSEQ multiplex PCR assay. TCRdb holds this immuneACCESS table with in-frame rearrangements only. Some clones are missing; in checked studies, unresolved V genes explain under half, and the rest has no known cause. The sample includes approximately 20,000 clones, with roughly 77% observed a single time. The ten largest clones take up less than 20% of the sample. The time point label of this sample denotes: cycle 4 day 1 (C4D1), after less than seven weeks of nivolumab. Relapse after autologous stem cell transplantation had occurred in all trial patients, and cohorts A, B and C were distinguished by prior brentuximab vedotin exposure. Sequenced here: peripheral blood mononuclear cells (PBMCs), sampled before the fourth cycle of nivolumab. Source of these receptors: a human donor with classical Hodgkin lymphoma.

CDR3 loop: CASSYGAPPQPQHF. The CDR3 region has the DNA TGTGCCAGCAGCTACGGGGCTCCACCCCAGCCCCAGCATTTT. The chain combines TRBV6-5 with TRBJ1-5; D perhaps matches TRBD1 (5 bases). Per germline, CDR1 MNHEY and CDR2 SVGAGI. The germline V and J ends were trimmed by 6 bases and 7 bases, with 16 bases remaining between them. This CDR3 spans 14 amino acids.

This chain links TRBV18 with TRBJ2-1; 8 bases line up with TRBD2. Germline-derived CDR1 and CDR2 are KGHSH and LQKENI. V lost 2 bases, J lost 4 bases, and 4 bases stayed unmatched. CDR3 size: 15 residues. This CDR3 is CASSPTVAGYNEQFF. DNA for the CDR3: TGTGCCAGCTCACCAACGGTAGCGGGGTACAATGAGCAGTTCTTC. Full variable domain (missing parts from reference TRBV18 and TRBJ2-1): NAGVMQNPRHLVRRRGQEARLRCSPMKGHSHVYWYRQLPEEGLKFMVYLQKENIIDESGMPKERFSAEFPKEGPSILRIQQVVRGDSAAYFCASSPTVAGYNEQFFGPGTRLTVL.

With regard to this clone: The identical CDR3 is also encoded by other nucleotide sequences in the sample. The rearrangement uses TRBV28 and TRBJ2-7, with 8 bases that match TRBD1. Germline CDR1 MDHEN, CDR2 SYDVKM. Unmatched junction bases numbered 10, after V lost 3 bases and J lost 3 bases. The CDR3 covers 16 residues. The CDR3 DNA reads as TGTGCCAGCAGTTTCCCTGGGACAGGACGCTACTACGAGCAGTACTTC. This codes for CASSFPGTGRYYEQYF.

V gene TRBV6-5 combines with J gene TRBJ1-2, with 7 positions matching TRBD1. The germline CDR1 and CDR2 sequences are MNHEY and SVGAGI. V shed 3 bases, J shed 3 bases, and the junction held 7 bases outside the gene matches. The CDR3 covers 15 residues. Here the CDR3 reads CASSYKDRLDYGYTF. CDR3 nucleotide sequence: TGTGCCAGCAGTTATAAGGACAGGTTGGACTATGGCTACACCTTC.

The rearrangement links TRBV7-2 to TRBJ2-1; 11 bases are shared with TRBD2. Germline V gene lookup returns CDR1 SGHTA and CDR2 FQGNSA. With 1 base clipped from V and 10 bases from J, the junction kept 9 bases outside the gene matches. The CDR3 has 16 amino acids. CDR3 in DNA: TGTGCCAGCAGCTTAGTTGATAGCGGGAGGGCTGGGGAGCAGTTCTTC. Translated, it gives CASSLVDSGRAGEQFF.

The chain recombines TRBV6-1 with TRBJ2-7, with D unclear. Germline CDR1 is MNHNS and CDR2 is SASEGT. V was clipped by 3 bases and J by 2 bases, with 14 bases between them. The CDR3 spans 15 residues. The CDR3 is CASSESVSRPYEQYF. The DNA for the CDR3 is TGTGCCAGCAGTGAGTCTGTGTCTAGACCCTACGAGCAGTACTTC.

The rearrangement joins TRBV29-1 to TRBJ2-5; 7 bases match TRBD1. Germline V CDR1 and CDR2: SQVTM, ANQGSEA. The CDR3 contains 13 residues. V dropped 5 bases and J dropped 3; count of bases not matched to a gene: 6. CDR3 coding DNA: TGCAGCGTTTCCGGGACAGAGAAAGAGACCCAGTACTTC. This codes for CSVSGTEKETQYF.

This chain connects TRBV4-2 to TRBJ2-1; no clear D. V lost 0 bases and J 5 bases, leaving 8 bases between the germline ends. The CDR3 sequence is 14 residues long. The germline V gene has CDR1 LGHNA and CDR2 YNFKEQ. The CDR3 bases are TGTGCCAGCAGCCAAGATACACGGGACAATGAGCAGTTCTTC. Amino acid sequence: CASSQDTRDNEQFF.

This chain links TRBV6-6 with TRBJ1-5, with no clear D. Trimming took 10 bases from V and 4 from J, leaving 17 bases between them. Germline loops: CDR1 MNHNY, CDR2 SVGAGI (reference sequence). CDR3 size: 14 residues. The CDR3 nucleotides are TGTGCCATCGCGCCGGAGGGAGGGAATCAGCCCCAGCATTTT. Translation gives CAIAPEGGNQPQHF.

The chain recombines TRBV5-1 with TRBJ2-1; 8 nucleotides line up with TRBD2. V was pared by 2 bases and J by 5 bases, with 0 bases of the junction left unmatched. The V gene's germline CDR1 is SGHRS and CDR2 YFSETQ. The CDR3 length is 13 residues. CDR3 DNA: TGCGCCAGCAGCTTAGCGGGAGACAATGAGCAGTTCTTC. It translates to CASSLAGDNEQFF. Full variable domain (outside the CDR3, taken from reference TRBV5-1 and TRBJ2-1): KAGVTQTPRYLIKTRGQQVTLSCSPISGHRSVSWYQQTPGQGLQFLFEYFSETQRNKGNFPGRFSGRQFSNSRSEMNVSTLELGDSALYLCASSLAGDNEQFFGPGTRLTVL.

CDR3 loop: CASSSDPSAEEQYF. The CDR3 region has the DNA TGTGCCAGCAGCTCGGACCCGTCAGCTGAAGAGCAGTACTTC. V gene TRBV28 combines with J gene TRBJ2-7; D gene unclear. The ends were cut back, 6 bases at V and 7 bases at J, with 19 bases in the middle. The CDR3 has 14 residues. Germline V gene data show CDR1 as MDHEN and CDR2 as SYDVKM.

This clone was recorded a few times. The chain employs TRBV4-2 and TRBJ2-7; TRBD2 agrees at 8 bases. Germline values: CDR1 LGHNA, CDR2 YNFKEQ. V shed 0 bases, J shed 1 base, and the junction held 5 bases outside the gene matches. The CDR3 is made up of 16 amino acids. The DNA of the CDR3 is TGTGCCAGCAGCCAAGAAAGCGGGAGTTGGTCCTACGAGCAGTACTTC. Its protein product is CASSQESGSWSYEQYF.

The rearrangement links TRBV5-1 to TRBJ2-7; 11 nucleotides agree with TRBD2. The CDR3 extends over 15 amino acids. Unmatched junction bases numbered 4, after V lost 3 bases and J lost 2 bases. The germline CDR1 and CDR2 sequences are SGHRS and YFSETQ. The CDR3 nucleotides are TGCGCCAGCAGCTCCAAACTAGCGGGAGCCTACGAGCAGTACTTC. Its translation: CASSSKLAGAYEQYF.

The chain has TRBV11-2 and TRBJ1-3; D remains unclear. With 6 bases removed from V and 4 bases from J, the gap between germline ends came to 13 bases. This CDR3 has 14 residues. CDR1 and CDR2 (germline): SGHAT, FQNNGV. CDR3 DNA sequence: TGTGCCAGCAGTGGTGGCTTTCTCGGAAACACCATATATTTT. The encoded protein is CASSGGFLGNTIYF.

This clone was found a few times. This rearrangement joins TRBV6-5 to TRBJ1-1; the D is unclear. Deletions cut 0 bases from V and 4 bases from J, with 6 bases between. Germline-derived CDR1 and CDR2 are MNHEY and SVGAGI. The CDR3 covers 13 residues. Written as DNA, the CDR3 is TGTGCCAGCAGTTACTCGAGAACCACTGAAGCTTTCTTT. It codes for CASSYSRTTEAFF.

The rearrangement uses TRBV14 and TRBJ2-2; D gene ambiguous. Per germline, CDR1 SGHDN and CDR2 FVKESK. With 6 bases removed from V and 1 base from J, the gap between germline ends came to 6 bases. The CDR3 totals 13 residues. In DNA form, the CDR3 reads TGTGCCAGCAGGCCTGGGAACACCGGGGAGCTGTTTTTT. Translation gives CASRPGNTGELFF. The variable domain in full, completed from reference TRBV14 and TRBJ2-2, reads EAGVTQFPSHSVIEKGQTVTLRCDPISGHDNLYWYRRVMGKEIKFLLHFVKESKQDESGMPNNRFLAERTGGTYSTLKVQPAELEDSGVYFCASRPGNTGELFFGEGSRLTVL.

This clone has a handful of counts. V gene TRBV9 combines with J gene TRBJ2-3; TRBD2 aligns across 8 bases. The CDR3 spans 15 residues. The ends lost 0 bases at V and 5 bases at J; junction bases unmatched: 5. Germline CDR1 reads SGDLS; CDR2 reads YYNGEE. The CDR3 here is CASSVGSGRQDTQYF. CDR3 coding DNA: TGTGCCAGCAGCGTAGGGAGCGGGAGACAAGATACGCAGTATTTT.

This clone was seen only a few times. V gene TRBV9 combines with J gene TRBJ2-1; 8 bases map to TRBD2. The length of the CDR3 is 16 residues. The V gene end was trimmed by 3 bases and the J gene end by 7 bases; junction bases not matched to a gene: 12. CDR1 SGDLS and CDR2 YYNGEE come from the germline V gene. The CDR3 nucleotides are TGTGCCAGCAGCGGAACCGGGACTAGTCGTCCTAATGAGCAGTTCTTC. It specifies CASSGTGTSRPNEQFF.

J is TRBJ2-1 and V is TRBV10-3; TRBD2 might be the D (6 bases). The germline V gene has CDR1 ENHRY and CDR2 SYGVKD. V gave up 4 bases and J gave up 3 bases, with 16 bases separating them. CDR3 length equals 16 residues. CDR3 bases: TGTGCCATCAGTGGGTCTAGCGCCAGACACTACAATGAGCAGTTCTTC. Translating it yields CAISGSSARHYNEQFF.

The V and J genes are TRBV19 and TRBJ2-3; D is uncertain. The CDR3 length is 13 residues. Trimming took off 1 base at V and 5 bases at J, with 7 bases between the two ends. The V gene's germline CDR1 is LNHDA and CDR2 SQIVND (reference sequence). CDR3 sequence: CASSIGVGDTQYF. The CDR3 DNA reads as TGTGCCAGTAGTATAGGGGTGGGAGATACGCAGTATTTT. The full variable domain, rest sourced from reference TRBV19 and TRBJ2-3, is DGGITQSPKYLFRKEGQNVTLSCEQNLNHDAMYWYRQDPGQGLRLIYYSQIVNDFQKGDIAEGYSVSREKKESFPLTVTSAQKNPTAFYLCASSIGVGDTQYFGPGTRLTVL.

V and J are TRBV19 and TRBJ1-3; D gene uncertain. Germline V gene data show CDR1 as LNHDA and CDR2 as SQIVND (reference sequence). The V end lost 3 bases, the J end lost 1 base, and 7 bases lay between the germline ends. This CDR3 contains 14 residues. The CDR3 reads CASSITNSGNTIYF. The DNA of the CDR3 is TGTGCCAGTAGTATTACCAATTCTGGAAACACCATATATTTT.

The chain couples TRBV18 to TRBJ1-1; 7 positions match TRBD1. The CDR3 has 15 residues. Germline CDR1 KGHSH, CDR2 LQKENI. With V trimmed by 6 bases and J by 0 bases, 7 bases remained unmatched. CDR3 residues: CASSLTGAVNTEAFF. CDR3 DNA: TGTGCCAGCTCGCTCACAGGGGCCGTGAACACTGAAGCTTTCTTT.

The V and J genes are TRBV27 and TRBJ1-2; D unclear. The V end was cut by 3 bases, the J end by 0 bases, with 11 bases between. The CDR3 loop spans 15 amino acids. CDR1 and CDR2 (germline): MNHEY, SMNVEV (reference sequence). In nucleotides, the CDR3 is TGTGCCAGCAGTTTCATCGGGAGCTCTAACTATGGCTACACCTTC. Its translation: CASSFIGSSNYGYTF.

V gene TRBV10-3 combines with J gene TRBJ2-2; 13 positions match TRBD2. The CDR3 length is 18 residues. Trimming took 6 bases from V and 1 from J; bases not matched to a gene: 8. Germline loops: CDR1 ENHRY, CDR2 SYGVKD. DNA of the CDR3: TGTGCCATCAGCGTTACCGGGACTAGCGGGGAGAACACCGGGGAGCTGTTTTTT. Protein sequence: CAISVTGTSGENTGELFF.

The chain links TRBV27 to TRBJ1-1; tentatively, D is TRBD1 (6 bases). This CDR3 spans 14 amino acids. Looked up from germline, CDR1 is MNHEY and CDR2 is SMNVEV (reference sequence). V was cut by 1 base and J by 6 bases, with 12 bases left in between. In nucleotides, the CDR3 is TGTGCCAGCAGTTTATATGGGGGCGAGGCTGAAGCTTTCTTT. It is translated as CASSLYGGEAEAFF.

This clone is deemed medium-sized. This rearrangement joins TRBV10-1 to TRBJ1-5; D call uncertain. The CDR3 contains 12 residues. CDR1 and CDR2 from the germline V gene are WNHNN and SYGVQD (reference sequence). The ends were cut back, 3 bases at V and 6 bases at J, with 6 bases in the middle. The CDR3 nucleotides read TGCGCCAGCAGTGAATTGGGTCAGCCCCAGCATTTT. This codes for CASSELGQPQHF.

In its sample, this clone was seen once. The gene calls are TRBV6-1 and TRBJ2-7, with TRBD1 identical over 11 bases. The CDR3 consists of 15 residues. CDR1 is MNHNS, CDR2 SASEGT, per germline. Germline trimming cut 8 bases from V and 1 base from J; bases unmatched to any gene: 7. CDR3: CASELDRGLSYEQYF. The CDR3, as DNA: TGTGCCAGCGAATTGGACAGGGGGCTTTCCTACGAGCAGTACTTC.

The V call is TRBV11-2, the J call TRBJ2-3; D tentatively reads TRBD1 or TRBD2 (6 bases each). V lost 2 bases and J 2 bases, leaving 11 bases between the germline ends. CDR3 length equals 15 residues. Germline V gene lookup returns CDR1 SGHAT and CDR2 FQNNGV. The CDR3 here is CASSLWGAFTDTQYF. CDR3 bases: TGTGCCAGCAGCTTATGGGGGGCTTTCACAGATACGCAGTATTTT. Full variable domain (rest looked up from reference TRBV11-2 and TRBJ2-3): EAGVAQSPRYKIIEKRQSVAFWCNPISGHATLYWYQQILGQGPKLLIQFQNNGVVDDSQLPKDRFSAERLKGVDSTLKIQPAKLEDSAVYLCASSLWGAFTDTQYFGPGTRLTVL.

V gene TRBV2 combines with J gene TRBJ1-5, with D perhaps TRBD1 (6 bases). Germline CDR1 SNHLY, CDR2 FYNNEI. Trimming pared 2 bases from V and 5 bases from J, leaving 16 bases between. The CDR3 length is 16 residues. The CDR3 sequence: CASSELGASRYQPQHF. CDR3 coding DNA: TGTGCCAGCAGTGAATTGGGGGCTTCTCGCTATCAGCCCCAGCATTTT.

The gene calls are TRBV27 and TRBJ2-2; 12 nucleotides align to TRBD2. The CDR3 sequence is 18 residues long. The germline V gene encodes CDR1 MNHEY and CDR2 SMNVEV (reference sequence). V dropped 5 bases and J dropped 3; count of bases not matched to a gene: 10. CDR3: CASSPKTSGRWDTGELFF. Here the CDR3 DNA reads TGTGCCAGCAGTCCTAAGACTAGCGGGAGATGGGACACCGGGGAGCTGTTTTTT.